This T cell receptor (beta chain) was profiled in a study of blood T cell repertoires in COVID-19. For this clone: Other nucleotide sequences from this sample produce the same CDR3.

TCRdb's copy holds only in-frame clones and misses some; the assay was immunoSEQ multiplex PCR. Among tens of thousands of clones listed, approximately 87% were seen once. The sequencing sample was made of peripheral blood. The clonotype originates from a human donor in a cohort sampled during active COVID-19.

CDR3 bases: TGTGCCAGCAACCCGACTAGCGGGGCCTACGAGCAGTACTTC. Translated, it gives CASNPTSGAYEQYF. The J gene is TRBJ2-7, the V gene TRBV2; 11 positions match TRBD2. Unmatched junction bases numbered 4, after V lost 7 bases and J lost 2 bases. Looked up from germline, CDR1 is SNHLY and CDR2 is FYNNEI. This CDR3 comprises 14 residues.